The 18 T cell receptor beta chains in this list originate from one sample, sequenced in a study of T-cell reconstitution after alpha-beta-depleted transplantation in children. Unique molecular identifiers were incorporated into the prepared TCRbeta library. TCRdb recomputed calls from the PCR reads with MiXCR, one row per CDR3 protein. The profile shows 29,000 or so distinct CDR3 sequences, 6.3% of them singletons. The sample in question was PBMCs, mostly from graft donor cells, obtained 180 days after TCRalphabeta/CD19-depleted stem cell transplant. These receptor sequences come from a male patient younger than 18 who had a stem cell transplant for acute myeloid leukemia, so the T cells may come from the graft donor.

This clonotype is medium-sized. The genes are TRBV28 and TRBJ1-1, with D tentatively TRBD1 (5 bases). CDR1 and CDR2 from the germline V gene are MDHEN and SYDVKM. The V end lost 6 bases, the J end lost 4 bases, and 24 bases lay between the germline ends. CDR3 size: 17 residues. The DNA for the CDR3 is TGTGCCAGCAGCAGTTTGGGGTTAAGGAGTGGGGCCACTGAAGCTTTCTTT. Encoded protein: CASSSLGLRSGATEAFF.

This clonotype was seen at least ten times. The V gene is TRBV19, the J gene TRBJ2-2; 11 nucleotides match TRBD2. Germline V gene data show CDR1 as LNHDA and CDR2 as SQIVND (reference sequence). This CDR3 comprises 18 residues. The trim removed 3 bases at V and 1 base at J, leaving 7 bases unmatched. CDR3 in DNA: TGTGCCAGTAGTATTCGGGGACTAGCGGTACTGAACACCGGGGAGCTGTTTTTT. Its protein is CASSIRGLAVLNTGELFF.

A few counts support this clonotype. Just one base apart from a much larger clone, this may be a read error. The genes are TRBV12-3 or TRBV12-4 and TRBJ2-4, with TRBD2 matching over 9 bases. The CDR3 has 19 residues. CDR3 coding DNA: TGTACCAGCAGTAATGCAGTGGGGCGACTAGCGGCAGCCAAAAACATTCAGTACTTC. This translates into CTSSNAVGRLAAAKNIQYF.

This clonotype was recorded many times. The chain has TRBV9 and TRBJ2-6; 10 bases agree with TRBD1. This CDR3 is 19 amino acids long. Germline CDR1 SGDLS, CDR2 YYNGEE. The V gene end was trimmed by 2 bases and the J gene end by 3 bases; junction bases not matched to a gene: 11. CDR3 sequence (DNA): TGTGCCAGCAGCGTCACGACAGGGGGCCGAAGCTTTGGGGCCAACGTCCTGACTTTC. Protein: CASSVTTGGRSFGANVLTF.

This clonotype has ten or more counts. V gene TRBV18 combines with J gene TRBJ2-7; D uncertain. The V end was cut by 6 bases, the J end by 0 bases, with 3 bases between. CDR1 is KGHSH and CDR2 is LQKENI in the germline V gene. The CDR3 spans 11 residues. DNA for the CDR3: TGTGCCAGCTCGCTCTCCTACGAGCAGTACTTC. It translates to CASSLSYEQYF.

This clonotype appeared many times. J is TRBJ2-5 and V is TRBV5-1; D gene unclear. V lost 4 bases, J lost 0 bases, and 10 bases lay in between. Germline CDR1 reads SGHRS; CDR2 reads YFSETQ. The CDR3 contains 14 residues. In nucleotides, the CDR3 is TGCGCCAGCAGCCGTGACCGGGACCAAGAGACCCAGTACTTC. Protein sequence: CASSRDRDQETQYF.

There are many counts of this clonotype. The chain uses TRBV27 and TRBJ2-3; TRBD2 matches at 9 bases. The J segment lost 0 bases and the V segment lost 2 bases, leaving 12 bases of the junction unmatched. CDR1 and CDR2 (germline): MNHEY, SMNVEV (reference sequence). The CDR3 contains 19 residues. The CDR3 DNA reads TGTGCCAGCAGTTTAGAGTTAGCGGGAGCAACCCCTAGCACAGATACGCAGTATTTT. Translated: CASSLELAGATPSTDTQYF.

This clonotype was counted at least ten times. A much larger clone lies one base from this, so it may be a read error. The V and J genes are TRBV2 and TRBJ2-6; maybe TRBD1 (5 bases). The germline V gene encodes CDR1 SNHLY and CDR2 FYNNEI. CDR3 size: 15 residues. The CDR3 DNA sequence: TGTGCCAGCACCCGCCGGCCCTCTGGGGCCAACCTCCTGACTTTC. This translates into CASTRRPSGANLLTF.

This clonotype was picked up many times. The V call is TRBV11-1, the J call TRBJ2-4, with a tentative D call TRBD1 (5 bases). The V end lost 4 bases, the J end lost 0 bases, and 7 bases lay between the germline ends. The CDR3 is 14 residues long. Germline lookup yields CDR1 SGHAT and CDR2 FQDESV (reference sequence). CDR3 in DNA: TGTGCCAGCAGCTCGACAGAAGCCAAAAACATTCAGTACTTC. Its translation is CASSSTEAKNIQYF.

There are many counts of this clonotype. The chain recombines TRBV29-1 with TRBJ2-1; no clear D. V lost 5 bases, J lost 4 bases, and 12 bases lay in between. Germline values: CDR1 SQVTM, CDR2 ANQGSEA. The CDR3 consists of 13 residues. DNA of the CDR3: TGCAGCGTTCCGATGGCGAGGTACAATGAGCAGTTCTTC. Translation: CSVPMARYNEQFF.

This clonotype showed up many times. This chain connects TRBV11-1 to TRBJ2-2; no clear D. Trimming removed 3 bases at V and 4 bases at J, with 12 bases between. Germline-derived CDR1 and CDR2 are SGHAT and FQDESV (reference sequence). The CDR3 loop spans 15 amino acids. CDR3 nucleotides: TGTGCCAGCAGCTTGGGAAACTACGGCACCGGGGAGCTGTTTTTT. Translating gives CASSLGNYGTGELFF.

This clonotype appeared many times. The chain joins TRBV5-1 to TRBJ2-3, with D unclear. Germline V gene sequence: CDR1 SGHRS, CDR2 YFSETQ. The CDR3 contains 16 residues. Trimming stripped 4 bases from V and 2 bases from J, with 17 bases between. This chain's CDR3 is CASSPQLGRLTDTQYF. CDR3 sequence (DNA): TGCGCCAGCAGCCCTCAACTTGGACGGCTCACAGATACGCAGTATTTT.

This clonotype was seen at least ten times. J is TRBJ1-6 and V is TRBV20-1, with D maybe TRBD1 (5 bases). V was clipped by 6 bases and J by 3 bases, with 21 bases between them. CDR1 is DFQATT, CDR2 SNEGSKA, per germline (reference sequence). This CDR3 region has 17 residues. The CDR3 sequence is CSARLSSGRIYNSPLHF. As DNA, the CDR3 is TGCAGTGCCAGATTGTCCTCGGGGCGTATCTATAATTCACCCCTCCACTTT.

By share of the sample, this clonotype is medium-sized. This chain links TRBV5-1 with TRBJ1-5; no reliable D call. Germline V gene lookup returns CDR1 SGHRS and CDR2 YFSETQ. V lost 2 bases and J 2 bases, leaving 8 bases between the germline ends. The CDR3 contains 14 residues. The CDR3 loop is CASSLDLGNQPQHF. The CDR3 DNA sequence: TGCGCCAGCAGCTTAGACCTCGGCAATCAGCCCCAGCATTTT.

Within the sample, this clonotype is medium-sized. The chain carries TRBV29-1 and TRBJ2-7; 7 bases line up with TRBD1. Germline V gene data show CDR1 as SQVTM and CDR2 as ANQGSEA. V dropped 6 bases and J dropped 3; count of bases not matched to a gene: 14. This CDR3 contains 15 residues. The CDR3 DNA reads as TGCAGCGTCCCGCCTAGACAGGGAAGAGTCTACGAGCAGTACGTC. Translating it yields CSVPPRQGRVYEQYV.

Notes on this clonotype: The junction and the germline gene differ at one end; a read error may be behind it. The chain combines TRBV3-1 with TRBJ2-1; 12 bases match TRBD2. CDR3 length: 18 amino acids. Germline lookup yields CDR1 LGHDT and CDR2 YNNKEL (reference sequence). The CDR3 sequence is CACSQGPPRTSGNYEQLF. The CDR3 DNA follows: TGTGCCTGCAGCCAAGGCCCCCCGAGGACTAGCGGGAACTATGAGCAGCTCTTC.

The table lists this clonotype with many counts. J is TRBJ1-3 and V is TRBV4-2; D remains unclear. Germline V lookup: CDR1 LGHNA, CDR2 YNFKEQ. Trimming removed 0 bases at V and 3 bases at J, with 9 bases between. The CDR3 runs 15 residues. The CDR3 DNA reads TGTGCCAGCAGCCAAGATGCCTCGGGTGGAAACACCATATATTTT. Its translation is CASSQDASGGNTIYF.

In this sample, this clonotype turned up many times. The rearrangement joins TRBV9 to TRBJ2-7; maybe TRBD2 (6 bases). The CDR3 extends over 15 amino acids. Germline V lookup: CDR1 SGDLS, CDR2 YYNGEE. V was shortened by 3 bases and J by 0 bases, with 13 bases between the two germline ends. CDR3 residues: CASSATDGSSYEQYF. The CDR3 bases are TGTGCCAGCAGCGCTACGGACGGGAGCTCCTACGAGCAGTACTTC.